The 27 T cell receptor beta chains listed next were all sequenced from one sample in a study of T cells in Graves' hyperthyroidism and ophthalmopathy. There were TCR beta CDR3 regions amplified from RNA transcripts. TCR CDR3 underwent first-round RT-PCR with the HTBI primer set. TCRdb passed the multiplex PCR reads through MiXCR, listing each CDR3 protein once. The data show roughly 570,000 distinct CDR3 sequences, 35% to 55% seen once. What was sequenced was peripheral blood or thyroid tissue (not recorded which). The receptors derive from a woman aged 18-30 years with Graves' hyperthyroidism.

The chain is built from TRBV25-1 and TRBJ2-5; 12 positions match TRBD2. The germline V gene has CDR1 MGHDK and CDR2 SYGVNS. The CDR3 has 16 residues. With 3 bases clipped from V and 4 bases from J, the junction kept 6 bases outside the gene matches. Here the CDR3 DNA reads TGTGCCAGCAGTGACCCACTAGCGGGAGGCCCAGAGACCCAGTACTTC. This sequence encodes CASSDPLAGGPETQYF.

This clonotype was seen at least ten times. For the CDR3, the DNA is TGTGCCAGCAGCGGACCGGGGACAGCAAACTATGGCTACACCTTC. This encodes CASSGPGTANYGYTF. The J gene is TRBJ1-2, the V gene TRBV9, with TRBD1 matching over 7 bases. Per germline, CDR1 SGDLS and CDR2 YYNGEE. The CDR3 is 15 residues long. The ends lost 3 bases at V and 2 bases at J; junction bases unmatched: 7.

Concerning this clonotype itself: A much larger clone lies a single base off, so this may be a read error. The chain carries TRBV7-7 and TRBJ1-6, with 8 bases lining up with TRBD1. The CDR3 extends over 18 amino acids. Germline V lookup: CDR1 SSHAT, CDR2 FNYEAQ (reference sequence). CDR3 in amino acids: CASSLVHRGSSYKSPLHF. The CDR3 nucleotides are TGTGCTAGCAGCTTAGTTCACAGGGGGAGCTCCTATAAGTCACCCCTCCACTTT.

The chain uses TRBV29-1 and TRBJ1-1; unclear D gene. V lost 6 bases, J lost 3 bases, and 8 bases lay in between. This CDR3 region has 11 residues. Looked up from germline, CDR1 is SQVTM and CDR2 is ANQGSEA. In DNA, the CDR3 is TGCAGCGTGGGTCAGGACACTGAAGCTTTCTTT. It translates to CSVGQDTEAFF.

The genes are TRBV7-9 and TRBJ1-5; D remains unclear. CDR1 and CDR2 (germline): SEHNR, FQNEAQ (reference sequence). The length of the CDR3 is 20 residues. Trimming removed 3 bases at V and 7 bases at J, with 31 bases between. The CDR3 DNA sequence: TGTGCCAGCAGCTTGGTCCTGAGCGGGAGGGAAGGAGGGTACGAGCAGCCCCAGCATTTT. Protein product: CASSLVLSGREGGYEQPQHF.

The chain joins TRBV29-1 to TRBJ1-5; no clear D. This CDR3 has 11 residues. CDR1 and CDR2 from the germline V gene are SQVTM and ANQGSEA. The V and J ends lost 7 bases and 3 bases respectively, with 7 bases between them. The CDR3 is CSEQSNQPQHF. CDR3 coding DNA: TGCAGCGAACAGTCCAATCAGCCCCAGCATTTT. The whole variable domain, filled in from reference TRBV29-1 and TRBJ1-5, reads SAVISQKPSRDICQRGTSLTIQCQVDSQVTMMFWYRQQPGQSLTLIATANQGSEATYESGFVIDKFPISRPNLTFSTLTVSNMSPEDSSIYLCSEQSNQPQHFGDGTRLSIL.

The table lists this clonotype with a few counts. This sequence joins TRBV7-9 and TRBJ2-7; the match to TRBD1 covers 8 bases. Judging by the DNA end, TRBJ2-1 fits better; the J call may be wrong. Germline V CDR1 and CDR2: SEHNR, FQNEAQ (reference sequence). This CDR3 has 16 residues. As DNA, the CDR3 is TGTGCCAGCAGCTTCCCCGACAGGGGAGAGGGGAATGAGCAGTTCTTC. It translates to CASSFPDRGEGNEQFF.

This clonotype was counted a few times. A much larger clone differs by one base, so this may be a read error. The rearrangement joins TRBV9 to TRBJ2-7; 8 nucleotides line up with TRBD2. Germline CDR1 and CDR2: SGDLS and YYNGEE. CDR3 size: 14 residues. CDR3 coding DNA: TGTGCCAGCGGCGTCAATGCGGGAGGCTACGAGCAGTACTTC. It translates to CASGVNAGGYEQYF.

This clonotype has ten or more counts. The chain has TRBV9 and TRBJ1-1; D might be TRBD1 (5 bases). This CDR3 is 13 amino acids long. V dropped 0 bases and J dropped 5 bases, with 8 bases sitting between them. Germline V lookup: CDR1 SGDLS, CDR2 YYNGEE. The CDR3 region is CASSVGGETEAFF. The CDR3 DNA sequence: TGTGCCAGCAGCGTAGGGGGGGAGACTGAAGCTTTCTTT.

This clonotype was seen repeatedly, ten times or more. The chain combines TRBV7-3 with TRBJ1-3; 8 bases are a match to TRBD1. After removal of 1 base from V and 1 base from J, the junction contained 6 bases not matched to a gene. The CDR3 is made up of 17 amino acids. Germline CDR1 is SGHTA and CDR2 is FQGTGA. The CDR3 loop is CASSLKWDRFSGNTIYF. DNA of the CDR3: TGTGCCAGCAGCTTAAAATGGGACAGGTTTTCTGGAAACACCATATATTTT.

This chain's CDR3 is CSALGDYGYTF. For the CDR3, the DNA is TGCAGCGCCCTTGGGGACTATGGCTACACCTTC. This sequence joins TRBV29-1 and TRBJ1-2; unclear D gene. The CDR3 runs to 11 residues. Germline CDR1 and CDR2: SQVTM and ANQGSEA. V was shortened by 7 bases and J by 3 bases, with 9 bases between the two germline ends.

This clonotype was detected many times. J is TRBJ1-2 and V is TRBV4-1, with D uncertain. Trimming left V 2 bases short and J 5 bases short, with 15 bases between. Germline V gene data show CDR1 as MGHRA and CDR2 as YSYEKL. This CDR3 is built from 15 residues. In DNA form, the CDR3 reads TGCGCCAGCAGCCAAACCCCCGGCGGAGGGTATGGCTACACCTTC. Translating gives CASSQTPGGGYGYTF.

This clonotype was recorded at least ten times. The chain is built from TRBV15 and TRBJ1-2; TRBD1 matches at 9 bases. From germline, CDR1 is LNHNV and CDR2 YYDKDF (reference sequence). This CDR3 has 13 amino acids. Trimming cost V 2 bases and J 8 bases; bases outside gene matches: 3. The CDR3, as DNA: TGTGCCACCAGCAGATCCGGGACAGGGGGCTACACCTTC. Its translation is CATSRSGTGGYTF.

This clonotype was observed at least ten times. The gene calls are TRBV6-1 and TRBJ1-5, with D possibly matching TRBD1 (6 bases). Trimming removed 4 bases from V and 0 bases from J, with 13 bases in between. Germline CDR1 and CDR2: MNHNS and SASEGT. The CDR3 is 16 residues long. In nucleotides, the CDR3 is TGTGCCAGCAGTGCCGACAGGAGATATAGCAATCAGCCCCAGCATTTT. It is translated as CASSADRRYSNQPQHF.

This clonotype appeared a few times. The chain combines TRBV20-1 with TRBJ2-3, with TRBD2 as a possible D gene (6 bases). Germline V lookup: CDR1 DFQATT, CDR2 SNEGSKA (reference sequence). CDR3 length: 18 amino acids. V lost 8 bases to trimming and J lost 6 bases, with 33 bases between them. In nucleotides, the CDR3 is TGCAGTCCTCGAGGGATAACGGTGGCACTAGCAGGAGGGGATACGCAGTATTTT. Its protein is CSPRGITVALAGGDTQYF.

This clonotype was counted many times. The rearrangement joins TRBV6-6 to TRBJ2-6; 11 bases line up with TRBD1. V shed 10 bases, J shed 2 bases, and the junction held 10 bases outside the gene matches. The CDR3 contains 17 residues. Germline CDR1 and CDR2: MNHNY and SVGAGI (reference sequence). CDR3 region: CATAGQGAGTGANVLTF. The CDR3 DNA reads TGTGCCACCGCTGGACAGGGGGCCGGGACTGGGGCCAACGTCCTGACTTTC.

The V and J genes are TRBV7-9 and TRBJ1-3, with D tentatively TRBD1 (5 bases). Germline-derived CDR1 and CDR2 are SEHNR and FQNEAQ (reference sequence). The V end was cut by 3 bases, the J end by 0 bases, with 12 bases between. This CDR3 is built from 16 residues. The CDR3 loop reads CASSLGSGTSGNTIYF. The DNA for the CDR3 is TGTGCCAGCAGCTTGGGGTCAGGGACCTCTGGAAACACCATATATTTT.

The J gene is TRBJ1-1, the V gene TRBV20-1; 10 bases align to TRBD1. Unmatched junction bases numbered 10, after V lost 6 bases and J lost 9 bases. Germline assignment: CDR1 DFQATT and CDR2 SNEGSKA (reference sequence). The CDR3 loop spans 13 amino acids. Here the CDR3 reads CSARTGGGGQAFF. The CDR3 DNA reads TGCAGTGCCAGGACAGGGGGGGGAGGGCAAGCTTTCTTT.

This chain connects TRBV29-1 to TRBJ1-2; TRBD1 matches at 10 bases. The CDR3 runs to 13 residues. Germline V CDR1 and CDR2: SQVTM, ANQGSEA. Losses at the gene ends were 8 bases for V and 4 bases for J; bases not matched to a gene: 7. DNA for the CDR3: TGCAGCTCTCCGACAGGGGGCAGCTATGGCTACACCTTC. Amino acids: CSSPTGGSYGYTF.

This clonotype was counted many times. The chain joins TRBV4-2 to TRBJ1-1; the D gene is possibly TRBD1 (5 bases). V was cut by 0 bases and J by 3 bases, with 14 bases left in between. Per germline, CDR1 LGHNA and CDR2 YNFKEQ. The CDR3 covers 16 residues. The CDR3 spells CASSQDGLDMDTEAFF. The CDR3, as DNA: TGTGCCAGCAGCCAAGATGGTTTGGACATGGACACTGAAGCTTTCTTT.

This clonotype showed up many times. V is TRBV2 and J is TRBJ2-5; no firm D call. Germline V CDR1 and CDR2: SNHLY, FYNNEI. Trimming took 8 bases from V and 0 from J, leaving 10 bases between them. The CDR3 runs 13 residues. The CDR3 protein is CASEVIYQETQYF. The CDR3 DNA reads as TGTGCCAGCGAAGTTATATACCAAGAGACCCAGTACTTC.

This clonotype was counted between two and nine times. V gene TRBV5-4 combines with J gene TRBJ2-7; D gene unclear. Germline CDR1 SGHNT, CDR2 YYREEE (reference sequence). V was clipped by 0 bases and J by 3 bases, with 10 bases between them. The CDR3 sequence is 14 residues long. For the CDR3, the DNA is TGTGCCAGCAGCTTGGGCAGATTCAACTACGAGCAGTACTTC. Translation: CASSLGRFNYEQYF.

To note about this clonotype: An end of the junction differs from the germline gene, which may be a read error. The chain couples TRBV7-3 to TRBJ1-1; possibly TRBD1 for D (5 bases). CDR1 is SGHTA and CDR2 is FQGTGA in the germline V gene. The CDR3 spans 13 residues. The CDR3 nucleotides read TGCGCCAGCAGCCAAGAACCTGGGACGGAAGCTTTCTTT. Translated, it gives CASSQEPGTEAFF.

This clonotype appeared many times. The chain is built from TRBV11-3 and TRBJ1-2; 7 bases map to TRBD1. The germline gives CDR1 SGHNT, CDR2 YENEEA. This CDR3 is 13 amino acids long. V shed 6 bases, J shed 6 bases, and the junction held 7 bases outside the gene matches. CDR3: CASSTSGGHGYTF. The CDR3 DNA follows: TGTGCCAGCAGTACGTCAGGGGGACATGGCTACACCTTC.

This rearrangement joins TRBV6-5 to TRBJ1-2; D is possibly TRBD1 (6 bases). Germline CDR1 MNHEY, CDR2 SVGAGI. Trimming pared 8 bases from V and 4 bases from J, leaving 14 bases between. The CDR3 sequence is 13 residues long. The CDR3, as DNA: TGTGCCAGCGGGCCGGGAGGGGGCTATGGCTACACCTTC. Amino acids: CASGPGGGYGYTF.

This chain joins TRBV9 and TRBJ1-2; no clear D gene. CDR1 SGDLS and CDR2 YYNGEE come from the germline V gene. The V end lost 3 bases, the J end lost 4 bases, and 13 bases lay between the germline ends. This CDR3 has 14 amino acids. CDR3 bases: TGTGCCAGCAGCGCCGGTAGTGATAGCTATGGCTACACCTTC. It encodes CASSAGSDSYGYTF.

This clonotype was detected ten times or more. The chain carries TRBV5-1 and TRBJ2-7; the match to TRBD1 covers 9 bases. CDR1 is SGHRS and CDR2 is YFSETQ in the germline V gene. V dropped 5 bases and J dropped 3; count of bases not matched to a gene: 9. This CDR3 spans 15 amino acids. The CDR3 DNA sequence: TGCGCCAGCAGTTTCTCTCCGGGACAGGGCTACGAGCAGTACTTC. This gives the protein CASSFSPGQGYEQYF.